The T cell receptor (beta chain) under discussion was sequenced for a study of technical replicates of blood from a few donors. Data came from immunoSEQ multiplex PCR; TCRdb stores just in-frame clones and leaves some out. The sample has roughly 97,000 clones; roughly 96% are singletons. Sequenced material: T cells isolated from PBMCs. The sequence was obtained from a human donor in good health.

CDR3 residues: CASSLVAGGDTDTQYF. The CDR3 DNA follows: TGCGCCAGCAGCTTGGTAGCGGGAGGGGACACAGATACGCAGTATTTT. This rearrangement joins TRBV5-1 to TRBJ2-3, with 11 bases aligning to TRBD2. Germline assignment: CDR1 SGHRS and CDR2 YFSETQ. The CDR3 is 16 amino acids. The ends lost 0 bases at V and 2 bases at J; junction bases unmatched: 2. Using reference TRBV5-1 and TRBJ2-3 for the parts outside the CDR3, the full variable domain is KAGVTQTPRYLIKTRGQQVTLSCSPISGHRSVSWYQQTPGQGLQFLFEYFSETQRNKGNFPGRFSGRQFSNSRSEMNVSTLELGDSALYLCASSLVAGGDTDTQYFGPGTRLTVL.